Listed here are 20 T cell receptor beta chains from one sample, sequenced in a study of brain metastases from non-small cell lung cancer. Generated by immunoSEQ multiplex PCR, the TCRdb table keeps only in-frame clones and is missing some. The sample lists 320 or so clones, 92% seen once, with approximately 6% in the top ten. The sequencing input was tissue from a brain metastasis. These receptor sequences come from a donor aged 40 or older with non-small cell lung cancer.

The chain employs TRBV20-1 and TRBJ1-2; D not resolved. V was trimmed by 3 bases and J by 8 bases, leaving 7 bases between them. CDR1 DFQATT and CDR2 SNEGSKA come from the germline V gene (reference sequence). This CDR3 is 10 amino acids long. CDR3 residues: CSARARGYTF. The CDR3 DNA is TGCAGTGCTAGGGCTAGAGGCTACACCTTC.

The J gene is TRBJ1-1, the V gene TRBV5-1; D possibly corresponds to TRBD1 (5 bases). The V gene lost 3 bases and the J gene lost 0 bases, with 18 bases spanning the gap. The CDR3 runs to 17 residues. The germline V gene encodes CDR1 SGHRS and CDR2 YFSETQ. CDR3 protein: CASSSNAQGPLNTEAFF. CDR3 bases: TGCGCCAGCAGCTCCAACGCCCAGGGACCTCTGAACACTGAAGCTTTCTTT. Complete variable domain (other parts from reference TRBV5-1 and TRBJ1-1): KAGVTQTPRYLIKTRGQQVTLSCSPISGHRSVSWYQQTPGQGLQFLFEYFSETQRNKGNFPGRFSGRQFSNSRSEMNVSTLELGDSALYLCASSSNAQGPLNTEAFFGQGTRLTVV.

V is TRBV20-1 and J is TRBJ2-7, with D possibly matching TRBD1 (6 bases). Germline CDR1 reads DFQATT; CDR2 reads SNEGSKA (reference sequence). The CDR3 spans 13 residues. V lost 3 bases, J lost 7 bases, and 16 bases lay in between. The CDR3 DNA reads TGCAGTGCTAGTCTGAGGACAGCATATGAGCAGTACTTC. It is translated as CSASLRTAYEQYF.

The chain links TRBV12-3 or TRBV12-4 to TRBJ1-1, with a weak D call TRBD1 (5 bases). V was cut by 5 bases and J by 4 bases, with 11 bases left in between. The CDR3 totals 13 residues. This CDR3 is CASSQGHRTEAFF. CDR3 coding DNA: TGTGCCAGCAGTCAAGGACACCGCACTGAAGCTTTCTTT.

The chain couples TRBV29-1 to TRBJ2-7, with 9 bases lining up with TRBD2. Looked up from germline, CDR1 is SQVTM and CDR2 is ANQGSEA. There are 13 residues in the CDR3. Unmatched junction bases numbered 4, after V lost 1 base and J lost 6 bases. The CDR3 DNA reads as TGCAGCGTTGAAGCTAGCGGGGTTCGCGAGCAGTACTTC. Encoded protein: CSVEASGVREQYF.

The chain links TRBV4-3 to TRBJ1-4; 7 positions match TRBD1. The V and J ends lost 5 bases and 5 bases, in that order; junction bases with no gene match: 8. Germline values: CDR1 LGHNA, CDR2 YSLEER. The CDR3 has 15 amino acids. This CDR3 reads CASSVAGTANEKLFF. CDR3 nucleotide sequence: TGCGCCAGCAGCGTCGCCGGGACAGCCAATGAAAAACTGTTTTTT.

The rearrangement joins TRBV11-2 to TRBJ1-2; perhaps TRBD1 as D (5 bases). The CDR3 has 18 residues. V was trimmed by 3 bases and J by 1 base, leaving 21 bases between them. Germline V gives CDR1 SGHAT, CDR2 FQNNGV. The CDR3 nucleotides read TGTGCCAGCAGCTTCCTCGGGACTCCCTATGTCCTTAACTATGGCTACACCTTC. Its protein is CASSFLGTPYVLNYGYTF.

Written as DNA, the CDR3 is TGCAGTGCCCCTCAGAGAAACACCATATATTTT. It is translated as CSAPQRNTIYF. The chain joins TRBV20-1 to TRBJ1-3; D is unclear. Germline-derived CDR1 and CDR2 are DFQATT and SNEGSKA (reference sequence). The CDR3 is 11 residues long. Trimming stripped 6 bases from V and 5 bases from J, with 8 bases between.

CDR3 residues: CASSQDGTANWEQFF. The CDR3 nucleotides read TGCGCCAGCAGCCAAGACGGGACTGCTAACTGGGAGCAGTTCTTC. The chain couples TRBV4-3 to TRBJ2-1; D possibly corresponds to TRBD2 (6 bases). Germline CDR1 is LGHNA and CDR2 is YSLEER. CDR3 length equals 15 residues. The germline V and J ends were trimmed by 0 bases and 10 bases, with 16 bases remaining between them.

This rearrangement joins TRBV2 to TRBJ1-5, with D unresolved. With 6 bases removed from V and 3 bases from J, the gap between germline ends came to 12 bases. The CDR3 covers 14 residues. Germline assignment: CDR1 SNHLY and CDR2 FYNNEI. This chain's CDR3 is CASSGVEDNQPQHF. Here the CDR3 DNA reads TGTGCCAGCAGCGGGGTGGAGGACAATCAGCCCCAGCATTTT.

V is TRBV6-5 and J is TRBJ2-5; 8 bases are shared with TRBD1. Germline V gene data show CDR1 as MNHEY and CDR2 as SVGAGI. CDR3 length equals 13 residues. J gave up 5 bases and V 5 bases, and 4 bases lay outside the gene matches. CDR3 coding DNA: TGTGCCAGCAGTCAGGACAGGGCGGAGACCCAGTACTTC. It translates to CASSQDRAETQYF.

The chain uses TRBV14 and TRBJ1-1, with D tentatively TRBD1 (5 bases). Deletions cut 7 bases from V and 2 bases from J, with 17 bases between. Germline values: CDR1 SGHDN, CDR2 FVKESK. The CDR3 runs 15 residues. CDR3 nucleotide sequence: TGTGCCAGCAACCCTCCGAATGGGGCCAACACTGAAGCTTTCTTT. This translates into CASNPPNGANTEAFF.

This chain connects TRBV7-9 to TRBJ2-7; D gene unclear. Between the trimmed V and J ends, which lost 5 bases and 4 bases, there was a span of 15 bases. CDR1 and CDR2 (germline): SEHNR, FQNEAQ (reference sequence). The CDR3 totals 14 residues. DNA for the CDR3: TGTGCCAGCAGCCCGGCGGATTCTCGTTACGAGCAGTACTTC. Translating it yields CASSPADSRYEQYF. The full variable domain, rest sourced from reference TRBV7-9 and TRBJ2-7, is DTGVSQNPRHKITKRGQNVTFRCDPISEHNRLYWYRQTLGQGPEFLTYFQNEAQLEKSRLLSDRFSAERPKGSFSTLEIQRTEQGDSAMYLCASSPADSRYEQYFGPGTRLTVT.

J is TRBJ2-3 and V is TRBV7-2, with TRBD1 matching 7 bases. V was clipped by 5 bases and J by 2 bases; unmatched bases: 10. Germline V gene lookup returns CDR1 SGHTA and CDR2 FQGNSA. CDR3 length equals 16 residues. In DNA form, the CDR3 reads TGTGCCAGCAGCCAGCGACAGGGCGGAGACACAGATACGCAGTATTTT. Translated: CASSQRQGGDTDTQYF.

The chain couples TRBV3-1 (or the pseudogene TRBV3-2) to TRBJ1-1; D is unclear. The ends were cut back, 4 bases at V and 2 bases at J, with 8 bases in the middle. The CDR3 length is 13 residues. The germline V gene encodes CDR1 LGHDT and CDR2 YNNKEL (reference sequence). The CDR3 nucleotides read TGTGCCAGCAGCCTTCGACCTAACACTGAAGCTTTCTTT. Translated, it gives CASSLRPNTEAFF.

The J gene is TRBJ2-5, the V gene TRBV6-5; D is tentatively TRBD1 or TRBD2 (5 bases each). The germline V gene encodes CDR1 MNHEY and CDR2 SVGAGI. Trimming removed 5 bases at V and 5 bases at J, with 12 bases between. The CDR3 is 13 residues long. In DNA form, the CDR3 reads TGTGCCAGCAGTCAGGACGGGGCGGAGACCCAGTACTTC. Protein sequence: CASSQDGAETQYF.

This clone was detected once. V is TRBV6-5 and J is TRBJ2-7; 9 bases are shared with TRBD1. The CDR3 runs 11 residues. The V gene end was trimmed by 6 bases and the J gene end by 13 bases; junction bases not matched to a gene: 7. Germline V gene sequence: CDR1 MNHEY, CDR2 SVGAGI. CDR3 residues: CASRTGGPTYF. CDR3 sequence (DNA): TGTGCCAGCAGGACAGGGGGACCCACCTACTTC.

This CDR3 reads CASSQVGGELFF. CDR3 bases: TGTGCCAGCAGCCAAGTGGGCGGGGAGCTGTTTTTT. The rearrangement uses TRBV3-1 (or the pseudogene TRBV3-2) and TRBJ2-2; D not resolved. V lost 1 base to trimming and J lost 7 bases, with 4 bases between them. The CDR3 covers 12 residues. Germline CDR1 is LGHDT and CDR2 is YNNKEL (reference sequence).

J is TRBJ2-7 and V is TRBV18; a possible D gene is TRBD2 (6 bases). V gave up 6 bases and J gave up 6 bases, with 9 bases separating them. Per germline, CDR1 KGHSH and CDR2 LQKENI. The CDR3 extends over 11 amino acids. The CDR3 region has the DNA TGTGCCAGCTCCCTCGGGGGCGAGCAGTACTTC. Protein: CASSLGGEQYF.

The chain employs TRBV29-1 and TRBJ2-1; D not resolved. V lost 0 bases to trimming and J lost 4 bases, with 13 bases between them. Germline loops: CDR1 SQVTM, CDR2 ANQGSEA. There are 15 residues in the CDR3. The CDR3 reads CSVEERAPWYNEQFF. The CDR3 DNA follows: TGCAGCGTTGAAGAACGGGCCCCTTGGTACAATGAGCAGTTCTTC.